The entry below gives a single T cell receptor (beta chain) sequence along with its context. Here immunoSEQ multiplex PCR was the method, and the copy in TCRdb shows in-frame clones only, minus some. Seen here are some 350,000 clones, more than 75% observed once, and the top ten hold about 3.3%. Germline V gene sequence: CDR1 DFQATT, CDR2 SNEGSKA (reference sequence). J lost 4 bases, V lost 3 bases, and 18 bases had no gene match. The CDR3 has 18 residues. The data are from a study of Ad26.COV2.S vaccination and SARS-CoV-2 variants. As for treatment: roughly 18 received Ad26.COV2.S at low or high dose, single or two shots; 5 received placebo; per-sample allocation not given. Sampling happened 63 days after the first vaccine or placebo injection.

This TCR came from a person aged 18-65 years who received the Ad26.COV2.S COVID-19 vaccine or a placebo. Sequencing used peripheral blood, obtained in a trial of Ad26.COV2.S vaccine versus placebo. The genes are TRBV20-1 and TRBJ1-2; 9 bases map to TRBD1. The chain's CDR3 is CSASNSRDRVTSGYGYTF. The CDR3 DNA is TGCAGTGCTAGTAATTCCCGGGACAGGGTAACTTCGGGCTATGGCTACACCTTC.